This entry lists 18 T cell receptor beta chains sequenced from one sample in a study of shared clonotypes between healthy human individuals. Using immunoSEQ multiplex PCR, the repertoire was profiled, and TCRdb retains in-frame clones only, with some absent. The data show about 1 million clones, about 77% seen once. The specimen sequenced was memory CD4+ T cells sorted from blood. Regarding subset: CD45RA-negative fraction. The receptors were gathered from a man aged 18 to 29 in good health.

This chain joins TRBV5-5 and TRBJ2-7; 10 bases fit TRBD2. The CDR3 is made up of 14 amino acids. J lost 3 bases, V lost 2 bases, and 2 bases had no gene match. Germline values: CDR1 SGHKS, CDR2 YYEKEE (reference sequence). In DNA, the CDR3 is TGTGCCAGCAGCTTTGGACTAGCGGTCTACGAGCAGTACTTC. This translates into CASSFGLAVYEQYF.

This chain joins TRBV10-1 and TRBJ2-3, with 7 bases lining up with TRBD1. The CDR3 contains 15 residues. V shed 0 bases and J 2 bases; nucleotides not matched to a gene: 2. Germline values: CDR1 WNHNN, CDR2 SYGVQD (reference sequence). The CDR3 nucleotides are TGCGCCAGCAGTGAGTCGACAGGGTTCACAGATACGCAGTATTTT. The encoded protein is CASSESTGFTDTQYF.

A word on this clone: The sample carries other DNA sequences with the same CDR3. The CDR3 sequence: CASSGTGELFF. In DNA form, the CDR3 reads TGTGCCAGCAGTGGGACCGGGGAGCTGTTTTTT. This chain links TRBV6-1 with TRBJ2-2; unclear D gene. V dropped 4 bases and J dropped 5 bases, with 2 bases sitting between them. CDR1 is MNHNS and CDR2 is SASEGT in the germline V gene. This CDR3 region has 11 residues.

The V and J genes are TRBV7-9 and TRBJ2-6, with 9 bases fitting TRBD1. Germline CDR1 is SEHNR and CDR2 is FQNEAQ (reference sequence). The CDR3 runs to 17 residues. Losses at the gene ends were 5 bases for V and 0 bases for J; bases not matched to a gene: 5. CDR3 sequence: CASSENRGPSGANVLTF. The CDR3 DNA follows: TGTGCCAGCAGCGAGAACAGGGGGCCCTCTGGGGCCAACGTCCTGACTTTC. Variable domain in full (rest from reference TRBV7-9 and TRBJ2-6): DTGVSQNPRHKITKRGQNVTFRCDPISEHNRLYWYRQTLGQGPEFLTYFQNEAQLEKSRLLSDRFSAERPKGSFSTLEIQRTEQGDSAMYLCASSENRGPSGANVLTFGAGSRLTVL.

This clone has just one count. V gene TRBV28 combines with J gene TRBJ2-5; a possible D gene is TRBD2 (5 bases). Germline V CDR1 and CDR2: MDHEN, SYDVKM. V was clipped by 10 bases and J by 4 bases, with 13 bases between them. The CDR3 has 12 residues. In DNA form, the CDR3 reads TGTGCCACCCCCCGTCGGGGAGAGACCCAGTACTTC. This sequence encodes CATPRRGETQYF.

The chain couples TRBV7-2 to TRBJ1-2; 9 nucleotides align to TRBD1. The CDR3 has 14 residues. Germline V CDR1 and CDR2: SGHTA, FQGNSA. The V and J ends lost 5 bases and 4 bases, in that order; junction bases with no gene match: 5. CDR3 sequence: CASSRDRGGYGYTF. DNA of the CDR3: TGTGCCAGCAGCCGTGACAGGGGGGGCTATGGCTACACCTTC.

This clone has just a few counts. The chain joins TRBV6-1 to TRBJ2-5; D is tentatively TRBD1 or TRBD2 (6 bases each). The CDR3 totals 14 residues. V dropped 8 bases and J dropped 5 bases, with 18 bases sitting between them. In germline, CDR1 is MNHNS, CDR2 SASEGT. In nucleotides, the CDR3 is TGTGCCAGCTTCGGGGGCAGGCTAGGGGAGACCCAGTACTTC. It translates to CASFGGRLGETQYF.

The gene calls are TRBV7-2 and TRBJ2-7; the match to TRBD2 covers 8 bases. Germline CDR1 is SGHTA and CDR2 is FQGNSA. The CDR3 is made up of 15 amino acids. V shed 2 bases and J 6 bases; nucleotides not matched to a gene: 9. DNA for the CDR3: TGTGCCAGCAGCTTAAGTGACGCTGCGGGGGGCGAGCAGTACTTC. Protein product: CASSLSDAAGGEQYF. The variable domain in full, with the rest retrieved from reference TRBV7-2 and TRBJ2-7, is GAGVSQSPSNKVTEKGKDVELRCDPISGHTALYWYRQSLGQGLEFLIYFQGNSAPDKSGLPSDRFSAERTGGSVSTLTIQRTQQEDSAVYLCASSLSDAAGGEQYFGPGTRLTVT.

There are a few counts of this clone. The sample has other DNA sequences that encode this CDR3 too. The chain employs TRBV6-5 and TRBJ2-5, with a weak D call TRBD2 (5 bases). This CDR3 is built from 14 residues. Trimming removed 5 bases from V and 1 base from J, with 11 bases in between. Per the germline V gene, CDR1 is MNHEY and CDR2 is SVGAGI. CDR3 DNA: TGTGCCAGCAGTCGAAGCGGAGCCCAAGAGACCCAGTACTTC. It encodes CASSRSGAQETQYF.

This clone occurred many times. The rearrangement links TRBV20-1 to TRBJ2-2; no clear D. Trimming took 1 base from V and 6 from J, leaving 3 bases between them. This CDR3 has 11 residues. Germline V gene lookup returns CDR1 DFQATT and CDR2 SNEGSKA (reference sequence). The DNA of the CDR3 is TGCAGTGCTAGAGTGCCCGGGGAGCTGTTTTTT. Encoded protein: CSARVPGELFF.

The chain is built from TRBV27 and TRBJ2-3; 9 bases are a match to TRBD1. Germline V lookup: CDR1 MNHEY, CDR2 SMNVEV (reference sequence). The V and J ends lost 10 bases and 1 base, in that order; junction bases with no gene match: 12. This CDR3 spans 16 amino acids. The CDR3 reads CATRLRDRVGTDTQYF. CDR3 DNA sequence: TGTGCCACCCGACTCAGGGACAGGGTGGGCACAGATACGCAGTATTTT.

The chain combines TRBV4-3 with TRBJ1-6; D remains ambiguous. Trimming removed 4 bases at V and 8 bases at J, with 15 bases between. There are 15 residues in the CDR3. In germline, CDR1 is LGHNA, CDR2 YSLEER. For the CDR3, the DNA is TGCGCCAGCAGCCCTTTCCGGGGTACCGATTCACCCCTCCACTTT. Encoded protein: CASSPFRGTDSPLHF.

About this clone: Compared with germline, one end of the junction differs, possibly owing to a read error. This chain joins TRBV7-7 and TRBJ1-5; 7 nucleotides align to TRBD1. Germline V gives CDR1 SSHAT, CDR2 FNYEAQ (reference sequence). The CDR3 spans 12 residues. CDR3 sequence (DNA): TGTGCTAGCAGCTTGATTCGTACAGGGGTGCATTTT. Encoded protein: CASSLIRTGVHF.

The chain's CDR3 is CASFTGGNTEAFF. CDR3 DNA: TGTGCCAGCTTCACCGGCGGGAACACTGAAGCTTTCTTT. This chain connects TRBV18 to TRBJ1-1; D ambiguous. CDR3 length: 13 amino acids. The germline V and J ends were trimmed by 7 bases and 1 base, with 10 bases remaining between them. Germline CDR1 and CDR2: KGHSH and LQKENI.

The V and J genes are TRBV7-9 and TRBJ1-3; D not certain. This CDR3 contains 14 residues. The V end lost 3 bases, the J end lost 1 base, and 7 bases lay between the germline ends. Germline CDR1 reads SEHNR; CDR2 reads FQNEAQ (reference sequence). The CDR3 sequence: CASSFTVSGNTIYF. The CDR3 DNA reads as TGTGCCAGCAGCTTTACGGTTTCTGGAAACACCATATATTTT.

This clone was detected only once. J is TRBJ2-2 and V is TRBV7-9; D possibly corresponds to TRBD1 (5 bases). This CDR3 spans 14 amino acids. Germline V lookup: CDR1 SEHNR, CDR2 FQNEAQ (reference sequence). Between the trimmed V and J ends, which lost 6 bases and 0 bases, there was a span of 8 bases. The CDR3 spells CASSRQTNTGELFF. CDR3 sequence (DNA): TGTGCCAGCAGTCGACAGACGAACACCGGGGAGCTGTTTTTT.

This clone was observed a few times. V is TRBV2 and J is TRBJ1-1; TRBD1 might be the D (5 bases). From germline, CDR1 is SNHLY and CDR2 FYNNEI. V shed 7 bases and J shed 5 bases, with 11 bases lying between them. The CDR3 spans 12 residues. The CDR3 nucleotides read TGTGCCAGCACTTCGTCAGGGACTGAAGCTTTCTTT. Protein: CASTSSGTEAFF.

This clone was detected only once. This sequence joins TRBV6-1 and TRBJ1-4; D gene uncertain. Per the germline V gene, CDR1 is MNHNS and CDR2 is SASEGT. The V end was cut by 6 bases, the J end by 5 bases, with 13 bases between. The CDR3 consists of 14 residues. CDR3 sequence reads: CASRPTQENEKLFF. The CDR3 DNA reads as TGTGCCAGCAGGCCGACGCAAGAAAATGAAAAACTGTTTTTT.